A single sample gave rise to the 2 T cell receptor beta chains below, sequenced in a study of T-cell reconstitution after alpha-beta-depleted transplantation in children listed by TCRdb under 2016. The sample's treatment or condition, from its label and the paper: allogeneic hematopoietic cell transplantation with graft depleted of TCRalphabeta T cells and CD19 B cells. Receptor libraries were prepared by PCR. For sequencing, an Illumina HiSeq 2500 was employed. TCR libraries were prepared with molecular barcoding, using unique molecular identifiers to normalize TCRbeta repertoire quantification. Clones were called with MiXCR by TCRdb after fastp trimmed the public reads at Q25, and only in-frame beta chains were retained. Each record represents a unique CDR3 protein, reported with the most common genes and DNA among its rows. The sample data list fewer than 350,000 distinct CDR3 sequences, and 11% of these were observed just once. The top ten clonotypes cover about a quarter of the sample.

The source was peripheral blood, collected 180 days after TCRalphabeta/CD19-depleted stem cell transplant. The receptors originated from a male patient between 2 and 10 years old who had a stem cell transplant for chronic granulomatous disease, so the T cells may come from the graft donor.

This clonotype was detected ten times or more. This sequence joins TRBV11-2 and TRBJ2-3; unclear D gene. This CDR3 contains 13 residues. In germline, CDR1 is SGHAT, CDR2 FQNNGV. The V end was cut by 1 base, the J end by 2 bases, with 4 bases between. The CDR3: CASSLVSTDTQYF. CDR3 sequence (DNA): TGTGCCAGCAGCTTAGTTTCCACAGATACGCAGTATTTT.

This clonotype has at least ten counts. The rearrangement links TRBV5-1 to TRBJ2-4, with D tentatively TRBD1 (6 bases). The CDR3 is 15 residues long. V lost 5 bases and J lost 3, with 15 bases in between. CDR1 is SGHRS, CDR2 YFSETQ, per germline. In DNA form, the CDR3 reads TGCGCCAGCAGTTATAACAGGGAGATCAAAAACATTCAGTACTTC. Its translation is CASSYNREIKNIQYF.